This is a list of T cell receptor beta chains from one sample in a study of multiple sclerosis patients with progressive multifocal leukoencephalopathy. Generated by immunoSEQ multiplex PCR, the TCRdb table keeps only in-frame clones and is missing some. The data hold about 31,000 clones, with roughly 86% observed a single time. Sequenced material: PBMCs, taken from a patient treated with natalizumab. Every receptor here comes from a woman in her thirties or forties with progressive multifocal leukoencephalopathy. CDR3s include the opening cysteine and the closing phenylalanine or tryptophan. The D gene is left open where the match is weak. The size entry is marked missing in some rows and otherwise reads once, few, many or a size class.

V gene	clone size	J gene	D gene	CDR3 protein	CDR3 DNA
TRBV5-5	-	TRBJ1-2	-	CASAEGPTDYGYTF	TGTGCCAGCGCCGAGGGCCCGACAGACTATGGCTACACCTTC
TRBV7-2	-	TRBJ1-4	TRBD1	CASSPRTGNNEKLFF	TGTGCCAGCAGCCCGCGGACAGGCAATAATGAAAAACTGTTTTTT
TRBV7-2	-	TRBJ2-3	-	CASSFERRDTQYF	TGTGCCAGCAGCTTTGAGCGACGAGATACGCAGTATTTT
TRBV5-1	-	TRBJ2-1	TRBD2	CASSSVPPGTSGTNEQFF	TGCGCCAGCAGCTCAGTCCCTCCCGGGACTAGCGGGACCAATGAGCAGTTCTTC
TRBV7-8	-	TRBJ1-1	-	CASSRAGSGSTEAFF	TGTGCCAGCAGCCGCGCTGGGTCAGGTAGCACTGAAGCTTTCTTT
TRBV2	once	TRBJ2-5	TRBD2	CASTSGRVQETQYF	TGTGCCAGCACAAGTGGGAGGGTACAAGAGACCCAGTACTTC
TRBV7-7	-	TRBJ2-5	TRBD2	CASSPSGGGLALTQYF	TGTGCCAGCAGCCCTTCGGGGGGAGGACTAGCGTTGACCCAGTACTTC
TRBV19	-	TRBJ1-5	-	CASSYSSAGGGQPQHF	TGTGCCAGTAGTTACAGCTCTGCCGGCGGCGGGCAGCCCCAGCATTTT
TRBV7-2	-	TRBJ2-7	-	CASSAGPRAYEQYF	TGTGCCAGCAGCGCCGGGCCGAGAGCCTACGAGCAGTACTTC
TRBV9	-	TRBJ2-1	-	CASSVVGEPYNEQFF	TGTGCCAGCAGCGTAGTGGGAGAACCCTACAATGAGCAGTTCTTC
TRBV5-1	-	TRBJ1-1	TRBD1	CASSQGTGSITEAFF	TGCGCCAGCAGCCAAGGGACAGGGTCGATCACTGAAGCTTTCTTT
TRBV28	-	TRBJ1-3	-	CASSIKGLYSGNTIYF	TGTGCCAGCAGTATAAAAGGACTCTACTCTGGAAACACCATATATTTT
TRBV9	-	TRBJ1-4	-	CASSVEGQPDNEKLFF	TGTGCCAGCAGCGTAGAGGGACAACCGGACAATGAAAAACTGTTTTTT
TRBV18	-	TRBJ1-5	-	CASSLRVSSEPQHF	TGTGCCAGCTCACTCAGGGTATCCTCGGAGCCCCAGCATTTT
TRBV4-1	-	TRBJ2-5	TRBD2	CASSQEVDSGRQETQYF	TGCGCCAGCAGCCAAGAGGTCGATAGCGGGAGGCAAGAGACCCAGTACTTC
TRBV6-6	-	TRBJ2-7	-	CASTYTREQGSYEQYF	TGTGCCAGCACCTATACCCGGGAGCAGGGGTCTTACGAGCAGTACTTC
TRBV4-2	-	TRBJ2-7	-	CASSQDRDGKRSYEQYF	TGTGCCAGCAGCCAAGATCGGGACGGCAAGCGGTCCTACGAGCAGTACTTC
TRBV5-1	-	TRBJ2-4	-	CASSLDTIAKNIQYF	TGCGCCAGCAGCTTGGACACAATAGCCAAAAACATTCAGTACTTC
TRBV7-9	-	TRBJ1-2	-	CASSWDGGGYTF	TGTGCCAGCAGCTGGGACGGCGGGGGCTACACCTTC
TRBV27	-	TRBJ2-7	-	CASSDLDYEQYF	TGTGCCAGCAGTGACCTGGACTACGAGCAGTACTTC
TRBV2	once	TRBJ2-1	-	CASSESDNEQFF	TGTGCCAGCAGTGAATCGGACAATGAGCAGTTCTTC
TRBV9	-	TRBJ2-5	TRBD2	CASTASGGARETQYF	TGTGCCAGCACCGCAAGCGGGGGGGCTCGAGAGACCCAGTACTTC
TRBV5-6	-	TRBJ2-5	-	CASSFRGWYQETQYF	TGTGCCAGCAGCTTCCGCGGTTGGTACCAAGAGACCCAGTACTTC
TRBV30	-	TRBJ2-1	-	CAWSFGDNNEQFF	TGTGCCTGGAGTTTCGGAGACAACAATGAGCAGTTCTTC
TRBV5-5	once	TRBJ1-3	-	CASSFRQGTSGNTIYF	TGTGCCAGCAGCTTTCGGCAGGGGACCTCTGGAAACACCATATATTTT
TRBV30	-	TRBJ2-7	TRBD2	CAWRIGGGSYEQYF	TGTGCCTGGAGAATTGGCGGGGGCTCCTACGAGCAGTACTTC
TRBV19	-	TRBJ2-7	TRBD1	CASSAPPGTGGTYEQYF	TGTGCCAGTAGTGCGCCGCCCGGGACAGGGGGAACCTACGAGCAGTACTTC
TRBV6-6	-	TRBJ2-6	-	CASSNTGESGANVLTF	TGTGCCAGCAGCAACACCGGGGAGTCCGGGGCCAACGTCCTGACTTTC
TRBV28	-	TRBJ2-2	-	CASSIYVGELFF	TGTGCCAGCAGCATCTACGTCGGGGAGCTGTTTTTT
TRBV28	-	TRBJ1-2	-	CASSIPAVAHYGYTF	TGTGCCAGCAGCATCCCCGCCGTCGCCCACTATGGCTACACCTTC
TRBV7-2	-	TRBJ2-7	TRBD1	CASSSLPGQSYEQYF	TGTGCCAGCAGCTCTCTGCCGGGACAGTCCTACGAGCAGTACTTC
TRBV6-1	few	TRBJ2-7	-	CASSEGAQSPFAYEQYF	TGTGCCAGCAGTGAAGGTGCTCAGTCCCCCTTTGCCTACGAGCAGTACTTC
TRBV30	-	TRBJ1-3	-	CAWTWADFHGNTIYF	TGTGCCTGGACTTGGGCGGACTTTCACGGAAACACCATATATTTT
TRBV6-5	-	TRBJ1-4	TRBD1	CASSNPGTGSEKLFF	TGTGCCAGCAGTAACCCCGGGACAGGGTCTGAAAAACTGTTTTTT
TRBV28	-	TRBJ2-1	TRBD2	CASSFPGTSGGYEQFF	TGTGCCAGCAGTTTCCCCGGGACTAGCGGGGGGTATGAGCAGTTCTTC
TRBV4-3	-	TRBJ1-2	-	CASSQDGQDNYGYTF	TGCGCCAGCAGCCAAGATGGGCAGGATAACTATGGCTACACCTTC
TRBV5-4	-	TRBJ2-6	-	CASSLRSGANVLTF	TGTGCCAGCAGCTTGCGCTCTGGGGCCAACGTCCTGACTTTC
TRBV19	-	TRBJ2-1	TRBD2	CASRVAGGYNEQFF	TGTGCCAGCCGGGTAGCGGGGGGTTACAATGAGCAGTTCTTC
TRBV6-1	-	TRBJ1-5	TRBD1	CASGGDRGRQPQHF	TGTGCCAGCGGCGGGGACAGGGGGCGACAGCCCCAGCATTTT
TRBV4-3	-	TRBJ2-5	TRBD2	CASSQDRPSGGETQYF	TGCGCCAGCAGCCAAGATCGGCCTAGCGGGGGAGAGACCCAGTACTTC
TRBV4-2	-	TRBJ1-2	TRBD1	CASIPYQRQGALPNYGYTF	TGTGCCAGCATACCATATCAGCGCCAGGGGGCTCTTCCTAACTATGGCTACACCTTC
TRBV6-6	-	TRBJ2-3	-	CASGYRRITDTQYF	TGTGCCAGCGGGTACCGACGAATCACAGATACGCAGTATTTT
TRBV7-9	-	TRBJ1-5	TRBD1	CASSLGTGAPGQPQHF	TGTGCCAGCAGCCTGGGGACAGGAGCCCCGGGTCAGCCCCAGCATTTT
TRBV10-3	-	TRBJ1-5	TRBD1	CAISDPLDRGRDYDQPQHF	TGTGCCATCAGTGACCCCCTGGACAGGGGGCGCGATTATGATCAGCCCCAGCATTTT
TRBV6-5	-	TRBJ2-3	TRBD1	CASSKQGYFTDTQYF	TGTGCCAGCAGTAAACAGGGGTACTTCACAGATACGCAGTATTTT
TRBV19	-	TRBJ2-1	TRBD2	CASSSSGLAGDSSYNEQFF	TGTGCCAGTAGTTCGTCGGGACTAGCGGGGGATAGCTCCTACAATGAGCAGTTCTTC
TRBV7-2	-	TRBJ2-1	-	CAGHSGTYNEQFF	TGTGCCGGCCACAGCGGCACCTACAATGAGCAGTTCTTC
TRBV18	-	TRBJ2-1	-	CASSPPQSDSYNEQFF	TGTGCCAGCTCACCACCCCAAAGCGACTCCTACAATGAGCAGTTCTTC
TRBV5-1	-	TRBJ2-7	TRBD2	CASSLGREGSEQYF	TGCGCCAGCAGCTTGGGCAGGGAGGGCTCCGAGCAGTACTTC
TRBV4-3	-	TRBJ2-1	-	CASSQQIGTAFNEQFF	TGCGCCAGCAGCCAACAAATAGGGACTGCCTTCAATGAGCAGTTCTTC
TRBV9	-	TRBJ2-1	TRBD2	CASSGTSGSSYNEQFF	TGTGCCAGCAGCGGGACTAGCGGCAGCTCCTACAATGAGCAGTTCTTC
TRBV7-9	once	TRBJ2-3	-	CASSLGRNTQYF	TGTGCCAGCAGCTTAGGCCGGAATACGCAGTATTTT
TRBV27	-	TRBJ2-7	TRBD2	CASSLSAGGGGEQYF	TGTGCCAGCAGTTTATCGGCCGGGGGGGGAGGCGAGCAGTACTTC
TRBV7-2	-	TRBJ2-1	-	CASSLVGNEQFF	TGTGCCAGCAGCTTAGTTGGCAATGAGCAGTTCTTC
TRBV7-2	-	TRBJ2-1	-	CASSLGGRSDNEQFF	TGTGCCAGCAGCTTAGGGGGGCGTTCAGACAATGAGCAGTTCTTC
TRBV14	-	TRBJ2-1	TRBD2	CASSRRLAGVFYNEQFF	TGTGCCAGCAGCCGGAGACTAGCGGGAGTTTTTTACAATGAGCAGTTCTTC
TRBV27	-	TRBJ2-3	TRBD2	CASSSRLAGVVTDTQYF	TGTGCCAGCAGCTCCCGACTAGCGGGAGTGGTCACAGATACGCAGTATTTT
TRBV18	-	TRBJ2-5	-	CASSLGLQETQYF	TGTGCCAGCTCACTGGGACTCCAAGAGACCCAGTACTTC
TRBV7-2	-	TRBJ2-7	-	CASSSWDGTYEQYF	TGTGCCAGCAGCTCGTGGGACGGGACCTACGAGCAGTACTTC